Shown below are 24 T cell receptor beta chains from a single sample sequenced in a study of blood T cells in healthy people across ages. A second PCR, run for about 7 to 12 cycles, used a sample-barcoded 5' primer plus a J-beta primer mix. TCRdb ran MiXCR on the 5' RACE reads and lists one entry per CDR3 protein. Of 1,500,000 or so distinct CDR3 sequences listed, 55% to 75% are singletons. Sequencing used blood. The receptors shown here come from a man aged 18 to 29 in good health.

V and J are TRBV11-2 and TRBJ2-4; 8 nucleotides agree with TRBD2. V was pared by 5 bases and J by 13 bases, with 16 bases of the junction left unmatched. Germline V gene sequence: CDR1 SGHAT, CDR2 FQNNGV. The CDR3 loop spans 15 amino acids. The CDR3 reads CASSTGTSGNYGQYF. DNA of the CDR3: TGTGCCAGCAGCACCGGTACTAGCGGCAACTACGGGCAGTACTTC.

This chain links TRBV28 with TRBJ2-7; the D is unclear. The CDR3 has 12 residues. V lost 5 bases, J lost 4 bases, and 9 bases lay in between. Germline V CDR1 and CDR2: MDHEN, SYDVKM. In nucleotides, the CDR3 is TGTGCCAGCAGTGCTCACGCATACGAGCAGTACTTC. This sequence encodes CASSAHAYEQYF.

The chain has TRBV11-1 and TRBJ2-1; D is unclear. The CDR3 loop spans 18 amino acids. Germline lookup yields CDR1 SGHAT and CDR2 FQDESV (reference sequence). Trimming stripped 4 bases from V and 4 bases from J, with 23 bases between. Here the CDR3 DNA reads TGTGCCAGCAGCTCGCCGACTTCTAACCCCTGGGCGTACAATGAGCAGTTCTTC. Protein: CASSSPTSNPWAYNEQFF.

The chain employs TRBV2 and TRBJ2-5; 9 nucleotides match TRBD2. This CDR3 is 14 amino acids long. The germline CDR1 and CDR2 sequences are SNHLY and FYNNEI. V lost 8 bases and J lost 5; bases outside the gene matches: 9. CDR3 amino acids: CASSLLAGFETQYF. The CDR3 DNA reads as TGTGCCAGCTCACTCCTAGCGGGATTTGAGACCCAGTACTTC. The full variable domain, in which reference TRBV2 and TRBJ2-5 provide the parts outside the CDR3, is EPEVTQTPSHQVTQMGQEVILRCVPISNHLYFYWYRQILGQKVEFLVSFYNNEISEKSEIFDDQFSVERPDGSNFTLKIRSTKLEDSAMYFCASSLLAGFETQYFGPGTRLLVL.

This clonotype was seen a handful of times. The gene calls are TRBV29-1 and TRBJ2-5, with 8 bases that match TRBD2. Germline CDR1 is SQVTM and CDR2 is ANQGSEA. Losses at the gene ends were 8 bases for V and 4 bases for J; bases not matched to a gene: 6. CDR3 size: 12 residues. The CDR3 loop reads CSSGGSGETQYF. In DNA, the CDR3 is TGCAGCTCGGGGGGGTCGGGAGAGACCCAGTACTTC. Variable domain in full (rest from reference TRBV29-1 and TRBJ2-5): SAVISQKPSRDICQRGTSLTIQCQVDSQVTMMFWYRQQPGQSLTLIATANQGSEATYESGFVIDKFPISRPNLTFSTLTVSNMSPEDSSIYLCSSGGSGETQYFGPGTRLLVL.

This chain links TRBV4-2 with TRBJ2-5, with 10 bases aligning to TRBD2. The length of the CDR3 is 17 residues. From germline, CDR1 is LGHNA and CDR2 YNFKEQ. J lost 0 bases, V lost 4 bases, and 8 bases had no gene match. For the CDR3, the DNA is TGTGCCAGCAGCCCCACCACTAGCGGGGCGTACCAAGAGACCCAGTACTTC. It yields the protein CASSPTTSGAYQETQYF.

This chain joins TRBV6-5 and TRBJ2-3; D is undetermined. The germline V gene has CDR1 MNHEY and CDR2 SVGAGI. This CDR3 has 12 residues. V lost 8 bases and J lost 2, with 8 bases in between. This chain's CDR3 is CASHMDTDTQYF. As DNA, the CDR3 is TGTGCCAGCCACATGGACACAGATACGCAGTATTTT.

This clonotype was detected only a few times. V usage is TRBV20-1 and J usage is TRBJ2-7; the D is unclear. The germline V gene encodes CDR1 DFQATT and CDR2 SNEGSKA (reference sequence). V was shortened by 5 bases and J by 0 bases, with 20 bases between the two germline ends. CDR3 length equals 16 residues. This CDR3 reads CSAQTPGLSSSYEQYF. CDR3 nucleotides: TGCAGTGCTCAGACCCCCGGGCTATCGAGCTCCTACGAGCAGTACTTC.

The CDR3 DNA reads as TGCAGTGCCAACCCCTATAGCAATCAGCCCCAGCATTTT. Translated, it gives CSANPYSNQPQHF. This chain joins TRBV20-1 and TRBJ1-5; D gene unclear. CDR3 size: 13 residues. Trimming left V 6 bases short and J 0 bases short, with 9 bases between. Germline-derived CDR1 and CDR2 are DFQATT and SNEGSKA (reference sequence).

In nucleotides, the CDR3 is TGCAGCGTTGAGGGGGGGGGACAGGCAGTGTCAGATACGCAGTATTTT. Protein sequence: CSVEGGGQAVSDTQYF. V is TRBV29-1 and J is TRBJ2-3; a possible D gene is TRBD1 (8 bases). V gave up 3 bases and J gave up 4 bases, with 20 bases separating them. This CDR3 has 16 residues. Germline assignment: CDR1 SQVTM and CDR2 ANQGSEA.

This clonotype was detected a few times. The chain employs TRBV12-3 or TRBV12-4 and TRBJ2-7, with a tentative D call TRBD2 (6 bases). V was clipped by 6 bases and J by 5 bases, with 14 bases between them. The CDR3 spans 13 residues. The CDR3 sequence is CASSPGGGDEQYF. CDR3 bases: TGTGCCAGCAGCCCCGGAGGAGGGGACGAGCAGTACTTC.

The chain carries TRBV27 and TRBJ1-5; TRBD1 agrees at 7 bases. The J segment lost 9 bases and the V segment lost 5 bases, leaving 16 bases of the junction unmatched. CDR3 length: 16 residues. Looked up from germline, CDR1 is MNHEY and CDR2 is SMNVEV (reference sequence). The CDR3 is CASSPLRTGWSVPQHF. DNA for the CDR3: TGTGCCAGCAGTCCTCTCCGGACAGGTTGGAGTGTGCCCCAGCATTTT.

The CDR3 region is CASSVGTSGSEETQYF. Here the CDR3 DNA reads TGTGCCAGCAGCGTAGGAACTAGCGGGAGTGAGGAGACCCAGTACTTC. This chain joins TRBV9 and TRBJ2-5; 11 nucleotides align to TRBD2. The length of the CDR3 is 16 residues. V lost 0 bases and J lost 5; bases outside the gene matches: 6. Germline V gene lookup returns CDR1 SGDLS and CDR2 YYNGEE.

This chain links TRBV27 with TRBJ1-1, with a weak D call TRBD1 (6 bases). The germline CDR1 and CDR2 sequences are MNHEY and SMNVEV (reference sequence). V shed 7 bases and J shed 1 base, with 16 bases lying between them. CDR3 length: 15 amino acids. Here the CDR3 reads CASTEVGGQNTEAFF. In DNA form, the CDR3 reads TGTGCCAGCACTGAGGTCGGGGGGCAGAACACTGAAGCTTTCTTT.

This rearrangement joins TRBV7-9 to TRBJ2-5; 13 nucleotides agree with TRBD2. Germline CDR1 reads SEHNR; CDR2 reads FQNEAQ (reference sequence). The V gene end was trimmed by 5 bases and the J gene end by 2 bases; junction bases not matched to a gene: 5. This CDR3 has 16 amino acids. CDR3 DNA sequence: TGTGCCAGCAGCCCGACTAGCGGGGGGTATCAAGAGACCCAGTACTTC. This translates into CASSPTSGGYQETQYF. Full variable domain (outside the CDR3, taken from reference TRBV7-9 and TRBJ2-5): DTGVSQNPRHKITKRGQNVTFRCDPISEHNRLYWYRQTLGQGPEFLTYFQNEAQLEKSRLLSDRFSAERPKGSFSTLEIQRTEQGDSAMYLCASSPTSGGYQETQYFGPGTRLLVL.

The V and J genes are TRBV2 and TRBJ1-2; D gene uncertain. Germline lookup yields CDR1 SNHLY and CDR2 FYNNEI. Trimming took off 3 bases at V and 6 bases at J, with 8 bases between the two ends. This CDR3 has 12 residues. In DNA form, the CDR3 reads TGTGCCAGCAGTGACGTCTCCAATGGCTACACCTTC. Amino acids: CASSDVSNGYTF.

In its sample, this clonotype was seen a few times. The V and J genes are TRBV12-5 and TRBJ2-3, with D possibly TRBD1 on 5 matching bases. This CDR3 contains 13 residues. V was cut by 5 bases and J by 1 base, with 7 bases left in between. CDR1 is LGHNT, CDR2 FRNRAP, per germline. The CDR3 spells CASGQGGTDTQYF. The CDR3 DNA reads as TGTGCTAGTGGTCAAGGGGGCACAGATACGCAGTATTTT.

The V call is TRBV12-3 or TRBV12-4, the J call TRBJ2-5; 9 nucleotides align to TRBD2. The trim removed 8 bases at V and 2 bases at J, leaving 9 bases unmatched. The CDR3 length is 15 residues. The CDR3 loop reads CASEGLAGTQETQYF. The DNA for the CDR3 is TGTGCCAGCGAAGGGCTAGCGGGAACACAAGAGACCCAGTACTTC.

This rearrangement joins TRBV24-1 to TRBJ2-2; 8 positions match TRBD2. Per the germline V gene, CDR1 is KGHDR and CDR2 is SFDVKD. Germline trimming cut 4 bases from V and 2 bases from J; bases unmatched to any gene: 5. This CDR3 spans 16 amino acids. The CDR3 coding sequence is TGTGCCACCAGTGACGACCGGGGGGGAAACACCGGGGAGCTGTTTTTT. Translating it yields CATSDDRGGNTGELFF.

This clonotype was seen a single time. The chain combines TRBV5-1 with TRBJ2-5, with 10 bases lining up with TRBD2. This CDR3 spans 15 amino acids. V was clipped by 2 bases and J by 11 bases; unmatched bases: 12. CDR1 and CDR2 (germline): SGHRS, YFSETQ. The CDR3 DNA sequence: TGCGCCAGCAGCTTCCAAGCGGGAGGGCCTGAAGAGCAGTACTTC. It specifies CASSFQAGGPEEQYF.

DNA of the CDR3: TGCGCCACCCACAACGGGGCAAATGAGCAGTTCTTC. This codes for CATHNGANEQFF. The rearrangement joins TRBV5-1 to TRBJ2-1, with D tentatively TRBD1 or TRBD2 (5 bases each). Trimming stripped 9 bases from V and 7 bases from J, with 14 bases between. The CDR3 covers 12 residues. Germline values: CDR1 SGHRS, CDR2 YFSETQ.

The chain joins TRBV3-1 to TRBJ1-2, with unresolved D. The germline gives CDR1 LGHDT, CDR2 YNNKEL (reference sequence). The V end lost 5 bases, the J end lost 2 bases, and 18 bases lay between the germline ends. This CDR3 contains 16 residues. The CDR3: CASSSQLGLDNYGYTF. The CDR3 DNA follows: TGTGCCAGCAGCTCCCAACTGGGCCTTGACAACTATGGCTACACCTTC.

This clonotype was picked up a small number of times. The CDR3 region has the DNA TGTGCCAGCAGTTACTCGAGACAGACAGGGGCTAGGGAAAAACTGTTTTTT. Translated, it gives CASSYSRQTGAREKLFF. The chain employs TRBV6-6 and TRBJ1-4; 8 bases align to TRBD1. Germline lookup yields CDR1 MNHNY and CDR2 SVGAGI (reference sequence). The CDR3 loop spans 17 amino acids. V dropped 0 bases and J dropped 8; count of bases not matched to a gene: 11.

This clonotype was observed a handful of times. V is TRBV7-9 and J is TRBJ2-3, with D perhaps TRBD1 or TRBD2 (5 bases each). The CDR3 is made up of 16 amino acids. Germline CDR1 SEHNR, CDR2 FQNEAQ (reference sequence). The V end was cut by 3 bases, the J end by 1 base, with 14 bases between. This chain's CDR3 is CASSLTPGPGTDTQYF. The CDR3 nucleotides read TGTGCCAGCAGCTTGACCCCGGGACCGGGCACAGATACGCAGTATTTT.